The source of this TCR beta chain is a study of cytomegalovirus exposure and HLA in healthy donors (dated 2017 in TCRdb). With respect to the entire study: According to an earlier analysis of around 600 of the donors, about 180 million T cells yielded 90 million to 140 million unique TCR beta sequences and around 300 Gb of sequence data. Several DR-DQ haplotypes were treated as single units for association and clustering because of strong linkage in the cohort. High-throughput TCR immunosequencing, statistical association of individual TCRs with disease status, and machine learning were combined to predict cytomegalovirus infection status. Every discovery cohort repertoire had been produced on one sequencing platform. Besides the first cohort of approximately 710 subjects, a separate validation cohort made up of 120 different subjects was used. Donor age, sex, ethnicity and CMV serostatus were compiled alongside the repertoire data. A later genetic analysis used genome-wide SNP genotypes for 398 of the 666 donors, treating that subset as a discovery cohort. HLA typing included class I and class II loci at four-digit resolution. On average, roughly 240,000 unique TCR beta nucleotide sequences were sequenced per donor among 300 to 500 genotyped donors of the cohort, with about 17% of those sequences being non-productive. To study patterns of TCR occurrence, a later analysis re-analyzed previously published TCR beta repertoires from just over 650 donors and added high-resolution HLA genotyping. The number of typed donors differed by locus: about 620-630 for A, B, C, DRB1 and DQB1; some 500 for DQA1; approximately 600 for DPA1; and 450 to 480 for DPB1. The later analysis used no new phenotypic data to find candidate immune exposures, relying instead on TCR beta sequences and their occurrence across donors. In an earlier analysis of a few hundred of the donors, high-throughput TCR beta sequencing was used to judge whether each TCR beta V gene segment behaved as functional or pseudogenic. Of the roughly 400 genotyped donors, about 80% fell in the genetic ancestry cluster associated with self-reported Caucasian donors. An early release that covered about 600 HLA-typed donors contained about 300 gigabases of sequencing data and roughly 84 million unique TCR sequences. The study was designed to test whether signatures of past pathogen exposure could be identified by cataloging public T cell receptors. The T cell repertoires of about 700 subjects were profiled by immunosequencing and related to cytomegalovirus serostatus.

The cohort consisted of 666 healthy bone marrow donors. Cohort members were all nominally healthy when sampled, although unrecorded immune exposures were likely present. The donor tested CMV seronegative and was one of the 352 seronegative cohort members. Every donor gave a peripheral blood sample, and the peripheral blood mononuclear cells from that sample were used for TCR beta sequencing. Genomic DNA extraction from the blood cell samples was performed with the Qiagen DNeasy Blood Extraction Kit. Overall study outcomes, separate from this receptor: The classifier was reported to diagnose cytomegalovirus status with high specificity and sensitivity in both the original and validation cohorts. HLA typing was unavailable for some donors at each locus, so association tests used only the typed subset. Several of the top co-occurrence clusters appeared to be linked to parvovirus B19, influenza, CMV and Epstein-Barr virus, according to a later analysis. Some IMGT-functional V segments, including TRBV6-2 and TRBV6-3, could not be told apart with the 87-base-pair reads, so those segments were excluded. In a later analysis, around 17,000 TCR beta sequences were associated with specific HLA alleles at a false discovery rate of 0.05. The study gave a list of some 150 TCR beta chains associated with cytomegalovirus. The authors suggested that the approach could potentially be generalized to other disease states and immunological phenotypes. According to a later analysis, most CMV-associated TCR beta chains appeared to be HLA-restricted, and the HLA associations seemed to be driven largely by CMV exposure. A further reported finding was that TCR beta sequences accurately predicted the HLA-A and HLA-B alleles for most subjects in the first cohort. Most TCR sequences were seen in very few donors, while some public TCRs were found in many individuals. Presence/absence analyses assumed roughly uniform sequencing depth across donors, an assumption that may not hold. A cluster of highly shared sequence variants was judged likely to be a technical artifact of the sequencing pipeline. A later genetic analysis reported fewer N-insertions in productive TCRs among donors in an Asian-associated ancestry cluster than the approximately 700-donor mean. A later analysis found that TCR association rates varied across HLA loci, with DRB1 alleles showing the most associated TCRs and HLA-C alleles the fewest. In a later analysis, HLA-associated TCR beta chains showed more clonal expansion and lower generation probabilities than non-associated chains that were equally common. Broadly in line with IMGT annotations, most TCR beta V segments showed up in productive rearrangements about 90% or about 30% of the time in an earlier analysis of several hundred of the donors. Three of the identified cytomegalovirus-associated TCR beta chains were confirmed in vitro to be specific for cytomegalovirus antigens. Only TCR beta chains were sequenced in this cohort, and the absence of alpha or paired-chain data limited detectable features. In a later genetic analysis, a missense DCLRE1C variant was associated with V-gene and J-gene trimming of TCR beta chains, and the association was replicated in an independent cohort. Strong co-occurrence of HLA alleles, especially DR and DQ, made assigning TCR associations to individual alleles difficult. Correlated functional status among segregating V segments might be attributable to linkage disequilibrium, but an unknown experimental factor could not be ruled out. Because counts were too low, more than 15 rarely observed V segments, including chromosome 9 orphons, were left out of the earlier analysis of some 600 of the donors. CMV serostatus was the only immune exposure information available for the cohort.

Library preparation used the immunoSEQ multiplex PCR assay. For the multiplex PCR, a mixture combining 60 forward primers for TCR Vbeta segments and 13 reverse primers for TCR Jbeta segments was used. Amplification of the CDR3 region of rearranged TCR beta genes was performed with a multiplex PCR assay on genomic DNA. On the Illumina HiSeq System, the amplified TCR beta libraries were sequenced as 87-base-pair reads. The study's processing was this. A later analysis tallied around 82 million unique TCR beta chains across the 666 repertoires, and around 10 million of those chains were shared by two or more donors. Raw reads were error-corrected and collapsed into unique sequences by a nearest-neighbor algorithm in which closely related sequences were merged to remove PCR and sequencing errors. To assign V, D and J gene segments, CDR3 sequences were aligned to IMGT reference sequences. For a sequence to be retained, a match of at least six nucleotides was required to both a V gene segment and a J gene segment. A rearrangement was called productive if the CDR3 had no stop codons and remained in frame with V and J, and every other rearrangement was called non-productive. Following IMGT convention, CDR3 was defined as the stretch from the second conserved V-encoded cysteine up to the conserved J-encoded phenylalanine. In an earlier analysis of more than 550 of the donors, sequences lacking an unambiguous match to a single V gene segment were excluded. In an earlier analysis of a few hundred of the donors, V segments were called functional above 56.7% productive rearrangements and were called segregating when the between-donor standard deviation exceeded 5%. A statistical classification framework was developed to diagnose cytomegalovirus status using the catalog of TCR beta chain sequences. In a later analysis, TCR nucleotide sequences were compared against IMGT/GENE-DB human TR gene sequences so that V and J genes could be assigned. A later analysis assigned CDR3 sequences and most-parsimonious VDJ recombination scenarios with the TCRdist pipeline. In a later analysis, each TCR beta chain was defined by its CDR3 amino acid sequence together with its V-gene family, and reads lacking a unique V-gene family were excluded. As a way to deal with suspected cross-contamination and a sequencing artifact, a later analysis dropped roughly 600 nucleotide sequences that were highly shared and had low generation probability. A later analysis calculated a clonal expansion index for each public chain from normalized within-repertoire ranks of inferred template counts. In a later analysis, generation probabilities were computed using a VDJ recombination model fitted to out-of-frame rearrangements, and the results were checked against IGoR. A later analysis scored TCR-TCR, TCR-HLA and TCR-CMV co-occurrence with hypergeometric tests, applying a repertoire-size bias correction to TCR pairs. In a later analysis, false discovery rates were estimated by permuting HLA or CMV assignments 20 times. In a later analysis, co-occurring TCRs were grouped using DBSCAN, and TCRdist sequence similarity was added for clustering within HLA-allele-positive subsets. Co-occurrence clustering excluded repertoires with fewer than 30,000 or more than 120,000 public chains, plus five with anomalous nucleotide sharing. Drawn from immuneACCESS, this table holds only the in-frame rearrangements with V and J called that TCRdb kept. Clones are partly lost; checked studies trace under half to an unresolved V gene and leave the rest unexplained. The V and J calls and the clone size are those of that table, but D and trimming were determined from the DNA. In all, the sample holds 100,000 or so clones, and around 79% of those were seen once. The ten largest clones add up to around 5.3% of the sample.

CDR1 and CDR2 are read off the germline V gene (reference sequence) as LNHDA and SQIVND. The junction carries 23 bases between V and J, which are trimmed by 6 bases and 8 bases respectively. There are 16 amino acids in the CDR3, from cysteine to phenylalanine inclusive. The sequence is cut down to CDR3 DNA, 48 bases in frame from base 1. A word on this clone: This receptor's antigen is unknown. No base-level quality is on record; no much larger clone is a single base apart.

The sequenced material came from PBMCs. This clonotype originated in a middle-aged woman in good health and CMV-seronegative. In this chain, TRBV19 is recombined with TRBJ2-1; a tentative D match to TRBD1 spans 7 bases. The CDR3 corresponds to CASSSGAGRGVYEQFF. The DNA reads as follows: TGTGCCAGTAGCTCGGGGGCCGGCAGGGGGGTGTATGAGCAGTTCTTC. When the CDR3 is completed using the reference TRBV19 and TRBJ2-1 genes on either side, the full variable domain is DGGITQSPKYLFRKEGQNVTLSCEQNLNHDAMYWYRQDPGQGLRLIYYSQIVNDFQKGDIAEGYSVSREKKESFPLTVTSAQKNPTAFYLCASSSGAGRGVYEQFFGPGTRLTVL.